This record looks at one T cell receptor beta chain sequence and its context. Its antigen target is currently unknown. No much larger clonotype is one base removed from it; base qualities were not supplied. TCRbeta CDR3 regions were amplified from genomic DNA by means of the immunoSEQ Assay, a bias-controlled multiplex PCR. Per the original workflow: Within the assay, amplification of reference gene primers was used to estimate how many nucleated cells each sample contained. Sequence reads were collapsed and filtered to measure the absolute abundance of every unique TCRbeta CDR3 rearrangement. For each sample, productive Simpson clonality was calculated as the square root of Simpson's diversity index across productive rearrangements. TCRdb took over this immuneACCESS table, retaining in-frame rearrangements with V and J assigned. Such tables are incomplete; in checked studies, under half of the missing clones stem from an unresolved V gene, and the remainder is unexplained. The DNA was the basis for D and trimming; V, J and clone size are from that table. The sample table holds roughly 57,000 clones, of which 60% to 80% were seen once. The ten largest clones take up roughly 3.2% of the sample.

The collaborating institutions used their own protocols to collect whole blood in K2EDTA tubes. For TCRbeta analysis, collaborators shipped samples as frozen whole blood, isolated PBMCs, or DNA extracted from either of those sample types. The sample comes from a study of blood T cell repertoires in COVID-19 (dated by TCRdb to 2020 to 2022). Regarding the complete study: Collaborator samples came from the United States, Italy and Spain and covered acute and convalescent phases of COVID-19. The prospective study material was composed of cDNA or gDNA derived from T cells, B-cell-depleted T cells, or PBMCs. Where available, HLA class I and class II types were obtained from metadata supplied by the sample provider rather than from assay-based typing. Samples were obtained from the ongoing ImmuneRACE study (first 160 participants) and from over 1,000 subjects provided by 6 global collaborators. Subjects who had been exposed to COVID-19, were actively infected with it, or had recovered from it provided the deeply sampled blood TCRbeta repertoires that made up the dataset. A de-identified subject ID, COVID-19 status, age in years and sex were almost always included in the sample metadata. The repertoires were released in a freely available public database meant as a resource for research on the immune response to SARS-CoV-2.

Taken from the germline V gene, the CDR1 and CDR2 loops are MNHEY and SVGEGT. Taken from cysteine to phenylalanine, the CDR3 has 17 residues. Only the CDR3 DNA is retained, 51 bases long and in frame from the first base. V is pared back by 2 bases and J by 0 bases, with 11 bases lying between the germline termini. Overall study outcomes, separate from this receptor: The quantity of clinical and demographic metadata differed by source and by participant and was supplied without curation.

The receptor comes from a man between 60 and 75 years old with acute or convalescent COVID-19. The sequence links TRBV6-2 or TRBV6-3 to TRBJ1-6, with the D gene call left open. Input material: peripheral blood. The nucleotide sequence is given as TGTGCCAGCAGTTACGGCGGGTCTAGCTCCTATAATTCACCCCTCCACTTT. This encodes CASSYGGSSSYNSPLHF.